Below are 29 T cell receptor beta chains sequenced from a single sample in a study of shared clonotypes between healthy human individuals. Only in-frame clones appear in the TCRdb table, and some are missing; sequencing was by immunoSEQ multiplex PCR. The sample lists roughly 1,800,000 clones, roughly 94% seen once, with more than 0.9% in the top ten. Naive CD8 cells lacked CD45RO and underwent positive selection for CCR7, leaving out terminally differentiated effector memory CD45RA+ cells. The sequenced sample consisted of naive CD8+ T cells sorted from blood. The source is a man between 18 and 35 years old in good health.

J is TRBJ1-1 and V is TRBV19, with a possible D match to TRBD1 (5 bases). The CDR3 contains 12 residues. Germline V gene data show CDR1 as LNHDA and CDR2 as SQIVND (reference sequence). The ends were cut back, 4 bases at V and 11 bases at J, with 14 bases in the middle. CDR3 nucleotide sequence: TGTGCCAGTAGTAAAGACAGCCTAAGGGCTTTCTTT. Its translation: CASSKDSLRAFF.

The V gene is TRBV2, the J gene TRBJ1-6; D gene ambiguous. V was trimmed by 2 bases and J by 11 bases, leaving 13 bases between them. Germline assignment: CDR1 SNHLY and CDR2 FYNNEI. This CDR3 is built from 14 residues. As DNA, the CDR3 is TGTGCCAGCAGTGAAAACCTCTTTGGCCCACCCCTCCACTTT. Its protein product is CASSENLFGPPLHF.

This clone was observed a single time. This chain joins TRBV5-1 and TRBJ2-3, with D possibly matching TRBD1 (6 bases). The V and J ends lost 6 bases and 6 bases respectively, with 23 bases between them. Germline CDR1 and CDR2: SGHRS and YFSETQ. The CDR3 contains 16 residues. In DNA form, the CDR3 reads TGCGCCAGCACTATTACGCTGGGGGCTCGATTCGATACGCAGTATTTT. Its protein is CASTITLGARFDTQYF.

CDR3 bases: TGTGCCAGCAGCCAAGAAACTAGCGGGAGGGTTAAGACCCAGTACTTC. Translating it yields CASSQETSGRVKTQYF. This sequence joins TRBV14 and TRBJ2-5, with 13 bases that match TRBD2. Germline CDR1 is SGHDN and CDR2 is FVKESK. Trimming at V came to 0 bases and at J to 6 bases, leaving 4 bases not matched to a gene. The CDR3 has 16 amino acids.

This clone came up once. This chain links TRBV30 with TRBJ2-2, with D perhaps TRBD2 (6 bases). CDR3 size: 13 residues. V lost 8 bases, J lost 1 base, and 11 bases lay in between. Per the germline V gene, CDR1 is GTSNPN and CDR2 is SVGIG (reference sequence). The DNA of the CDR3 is TGTGCCCGTCGAGCGGGGAACACCGGGGAGCTGTTTTTT. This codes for CARRAGNTGELFF.

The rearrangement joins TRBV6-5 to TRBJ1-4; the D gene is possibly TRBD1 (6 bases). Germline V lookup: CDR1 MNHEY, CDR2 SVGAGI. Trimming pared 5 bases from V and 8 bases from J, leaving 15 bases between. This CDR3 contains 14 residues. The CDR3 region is CASSDRDKFEKLFF. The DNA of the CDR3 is TGTGCCAGCAGTGACCGGGACAAATTCGAAAAACTGTTTTTT.

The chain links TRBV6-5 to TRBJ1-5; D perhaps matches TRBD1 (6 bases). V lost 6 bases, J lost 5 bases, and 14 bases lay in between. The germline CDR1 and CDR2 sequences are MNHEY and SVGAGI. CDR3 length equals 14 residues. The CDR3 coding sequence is TGTGCCAGCAGGAGGAGGGGGGATTATCAGCCCCAGCATTTT. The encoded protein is CASRRRGDYQPQHF.

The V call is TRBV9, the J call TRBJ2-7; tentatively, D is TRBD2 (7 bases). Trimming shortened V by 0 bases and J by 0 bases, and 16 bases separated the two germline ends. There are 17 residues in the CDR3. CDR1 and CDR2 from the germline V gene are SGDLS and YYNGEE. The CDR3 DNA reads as TGTGCCAGCAGCGTAGGTTGGGGGGGCGGAATCTCCTACGAGCAGTACTTC. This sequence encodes CASSVGWGGGISYEQYF.

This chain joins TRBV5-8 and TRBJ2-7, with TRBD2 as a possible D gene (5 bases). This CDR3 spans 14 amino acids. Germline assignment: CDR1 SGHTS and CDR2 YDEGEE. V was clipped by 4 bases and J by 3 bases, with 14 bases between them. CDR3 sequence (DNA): TGTGCCAGCAGCACCACCGGGATAGACTACGAGCAGTACTTC. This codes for CASSTTGIDYEQYF.

This chain's CDR3 is CASSVRTYNEQFF. CDR3 coding DNA: TGTGCCAGCAGTGTTAGGACTTACAATGAGCAGTTCTTC. This chain uses TRBV2 with TRBJ2-1; TRBD2 is a possible D gene (5 bases). The CDR3 is 13 amino acids. The germline CDR1 and CDR2 sequences are SNHLY and FYNNEI. Trimming stripped 4 bases from V and 4 bases from J, with 8 bases between. Full variable domain (rest looked up from reference TRBV2 and TRBJ2-1): EPEVTQTPSHQVTQMGQEVILRCVPISNHLYFYWYRQILGQKVEFLVSFYNNEISEKSEIFDDQFSVERPDGSNFTLKIRSTKLEDSAMYFCASSVRTYNEQFFGPGTRLTVL.

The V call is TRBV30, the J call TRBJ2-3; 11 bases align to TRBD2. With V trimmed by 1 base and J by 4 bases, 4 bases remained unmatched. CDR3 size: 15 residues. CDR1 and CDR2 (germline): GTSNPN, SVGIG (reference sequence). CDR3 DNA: TGTGCCTGGAGTGGAGGTAGCGGGAGGGCAGATACGCAGTATTTT. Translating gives CAWSGGSGRADTQYF.

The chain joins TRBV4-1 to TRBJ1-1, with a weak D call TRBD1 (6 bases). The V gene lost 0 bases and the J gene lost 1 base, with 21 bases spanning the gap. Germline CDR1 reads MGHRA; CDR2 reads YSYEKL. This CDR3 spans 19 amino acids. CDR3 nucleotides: TGCGCCAGCAGCCAAGATGTCCCAGGGGCCATGGTCGGGAACACTGAAGCTTTCTTT. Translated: CASSQDVPGAMVGNTEAFF.

The CDR3 loop is CSVEVLGFPGELFF. In DNA, the CDR3 is TGCAGCGTTGAAGTTCTCGGGTTTCCCGGGGAGCTGTTTTTT. J is TRBJ2-2 and V is TRBV29-1; D uncertain. CDR1 and CDR2 from the germline V gene are SQVTM and ANQGSEA. Trimming left V 1 base short and J 6 bases short, with 12 bases between. The CDR3 has 14 residues.

CDR3 residues: CASSLEGAMDEQYF. The CDR3 DNA reads as TGTGCCAGCAGCTTAGAGGGGGCGATGGACGAGCAGTACTTC. The V call is TRBV7-9, the J call TRBJ2-7; 7 bases map to TRBD1. V lost 1 base, J lost 5 bases, and 5 bases stayed unmatched. This CDR3 comprises 14 residues. Germline loops: CDR1 SEHNR, CDR2 FQNEAQ (reference sequence).

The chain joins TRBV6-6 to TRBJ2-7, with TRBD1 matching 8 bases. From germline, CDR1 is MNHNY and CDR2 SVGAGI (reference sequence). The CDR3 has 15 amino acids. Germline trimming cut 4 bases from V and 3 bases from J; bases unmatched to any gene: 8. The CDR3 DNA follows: TGTGCCAGCAGTTCAGGACAGGGAGGAGGCTACGAGCAGTACTTC. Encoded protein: CASSSGQGGGYEQYF.

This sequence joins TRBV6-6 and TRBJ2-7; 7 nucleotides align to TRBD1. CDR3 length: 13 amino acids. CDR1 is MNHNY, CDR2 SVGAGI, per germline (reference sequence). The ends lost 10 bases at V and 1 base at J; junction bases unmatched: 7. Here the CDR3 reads CATGDSLSYEQYF. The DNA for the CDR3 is TGTGCCACCGGGGACAGTCTGTCCTACGAGCAGTACTTC.

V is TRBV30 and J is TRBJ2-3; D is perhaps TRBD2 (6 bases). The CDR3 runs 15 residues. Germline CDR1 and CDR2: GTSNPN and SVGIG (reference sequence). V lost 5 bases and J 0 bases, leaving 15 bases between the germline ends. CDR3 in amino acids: CAWGGGGASTDTQYF. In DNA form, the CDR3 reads TGTGCCTGGGGGGGTGGAGGGGCTAGCACAGATACGCAGTATTTT.

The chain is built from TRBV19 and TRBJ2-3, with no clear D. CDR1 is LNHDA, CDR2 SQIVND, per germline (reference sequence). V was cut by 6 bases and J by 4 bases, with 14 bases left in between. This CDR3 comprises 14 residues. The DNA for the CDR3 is TGTGCCAGTAGGCAATATGGGTTCGCAGATACGCAGTATTTT. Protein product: CASRQYGFADTQYF.

The CDR3 is CASSKQYYSNQPQHF. DNA for the CDR3: TGTGCCAGTAGTAAGCAGTACTATAGCAATCAGCCCCAGCATTTT. The rearrangement uses TRBV19 and TRBJ1-5, with D uncertain. The germline gives CDR1 LNHDA, CDR2 SQIVND (reference sequence). The V end lost 4 bases, the J end lost 0 bases, and 10 bases lay between the germline ends. The CDR3 loop spans 15 amino acids.

As DNA, the CDR3 is TGTGCCAGCAGCTTGGCCAATAGCGGAGTACGTGGGCAGTACTTC. Residues: CASSLANSGVRGQYF. V and J are TRBV5-6 and TRBJ2-7; a weak D match, TRBD2 (6 bases). Germline-derived CDR1 and CDR2 are SGHDT and YYEEEE. With 0 bases removed from V and 9 bases from J, the gap between germline ends came to 19 bases. The CDR3 runs to 15 residues.

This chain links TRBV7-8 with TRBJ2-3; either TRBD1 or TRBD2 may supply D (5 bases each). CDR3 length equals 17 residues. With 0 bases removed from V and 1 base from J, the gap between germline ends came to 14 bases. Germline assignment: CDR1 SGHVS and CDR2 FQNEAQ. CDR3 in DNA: TGTGCCAGCAGCTTAGCGCTCATCGGGGCACGCACAGATACGCAGTATTTT. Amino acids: CASSLALIGARTDTQYF.

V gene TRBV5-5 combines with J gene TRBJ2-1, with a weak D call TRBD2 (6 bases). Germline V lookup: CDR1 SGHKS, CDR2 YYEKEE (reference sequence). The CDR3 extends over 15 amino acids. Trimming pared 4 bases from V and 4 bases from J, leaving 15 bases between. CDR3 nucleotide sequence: TGTGCCAGCAGCCAAACTAGCATGTCGTACAATGAGCAGTTCTTC. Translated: CASSQTSMSYNEQFF.

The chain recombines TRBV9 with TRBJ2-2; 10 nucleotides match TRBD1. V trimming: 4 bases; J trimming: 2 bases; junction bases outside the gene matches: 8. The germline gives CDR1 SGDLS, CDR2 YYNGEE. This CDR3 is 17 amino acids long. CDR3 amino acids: CASSPEGTGVNTGELFF. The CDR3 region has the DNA TGTGCCAGCAGCCCGGAGGGGACAGGGGTTAACACCGGGGAGCTGTTTTTT.

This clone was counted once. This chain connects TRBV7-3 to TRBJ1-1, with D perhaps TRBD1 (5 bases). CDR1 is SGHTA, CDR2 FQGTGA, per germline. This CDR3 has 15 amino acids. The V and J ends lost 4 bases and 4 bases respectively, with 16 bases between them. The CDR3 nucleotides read TGTGCCAGCAGCTCCCCGACTGGAAGGGGCACTGAAGCTTTCTTT. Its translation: CASSSPTGRGTEAFF.

The CDR3 loop is CSGGRAGVHDTQYF. CDR3 in DNA: TGCAGCGGGGGGCGAGCGGGGGTCCATGATACGCAGTATTTT. This sequence joins TRBV29-1 and TRBJ2-3; 8 bases fit TRBD2. The V and J ends lost 7 bases and 6 bases, in that order; junction bases with no gene match: 12. This CDR3 comprises 14 residues. Germline V gene sequence: CDR1 SQVTM, CDR2 ANQGSEA.

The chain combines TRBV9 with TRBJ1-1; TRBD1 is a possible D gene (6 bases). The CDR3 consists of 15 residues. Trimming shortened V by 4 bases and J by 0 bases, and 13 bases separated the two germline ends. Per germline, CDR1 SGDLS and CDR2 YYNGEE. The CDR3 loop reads CASSPRQALNTEAFF. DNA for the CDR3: TGTGCCAGCAGCCCCCGACAGGCACTGAACACTGAAGCTTTCTTT.

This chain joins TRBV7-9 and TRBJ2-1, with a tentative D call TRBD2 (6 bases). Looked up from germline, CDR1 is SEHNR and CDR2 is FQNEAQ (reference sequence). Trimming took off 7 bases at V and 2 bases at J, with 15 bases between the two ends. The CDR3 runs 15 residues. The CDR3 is CASMEEEGPYNEQFF. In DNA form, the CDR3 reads TGTGCCAGCATGGAGGAGGAGGGACCCTACAATGAGCAGTTCTTC.

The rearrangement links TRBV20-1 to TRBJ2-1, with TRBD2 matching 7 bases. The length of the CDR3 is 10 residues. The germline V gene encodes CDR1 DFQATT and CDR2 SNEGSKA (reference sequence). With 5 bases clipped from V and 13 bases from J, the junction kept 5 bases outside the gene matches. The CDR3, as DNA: TGCAGTGCTGGGGGGGACTCCCAGTTCTTC. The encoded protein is CSAGGDSQFF.

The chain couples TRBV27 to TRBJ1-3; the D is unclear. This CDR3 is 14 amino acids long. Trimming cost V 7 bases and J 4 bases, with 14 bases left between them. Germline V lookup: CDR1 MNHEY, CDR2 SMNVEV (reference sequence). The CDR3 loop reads CASTTPRGGNTIYF. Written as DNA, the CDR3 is TGTGCCAGCACTACCCCCCGAGGGGGAAACACCATATATTTT.